This T cell receptor beta chain was documented in a study of identical twins. General observations from the study: Surplus twin overlap in beta out-of-frame sequences was less pronounced. Memory repertoires showed no such pattern, whereas abundant cord blood beta clonotypes carried fewer insertions.

Germline V gene sequence: CDR1 MRHNA, CDR2 SNTAGT. CDR3 length equals 10 residues. V lost 5 bases and J lost 15, with 11 bases in between. TCRdb re-called the 5' RACE reads through MiXCR, storing one row per CDR3 protein. The repertoire holds about 900,000 distinct CDR3 sequences, with roughly an eighth as singletons. This clonotype was counted a few times. The antigen is not known. These sequences were also reported in another study, on yellow fever vaccine responses in identical twins. Turning to that study: Twins' T cell vaccine responses reportedly looked partly convergent, partly personalized.

This TCR derives from a woman younger than 35 in good health. Sequenced material: PBMCs. This chain uses TRBV6-4 with TRBJ2-1; D unclear. CDR3 in DNA: TGTGCCAGCAGTAACTTCTTATGGTTCTTC. It is translated as CASSNFLWFF.